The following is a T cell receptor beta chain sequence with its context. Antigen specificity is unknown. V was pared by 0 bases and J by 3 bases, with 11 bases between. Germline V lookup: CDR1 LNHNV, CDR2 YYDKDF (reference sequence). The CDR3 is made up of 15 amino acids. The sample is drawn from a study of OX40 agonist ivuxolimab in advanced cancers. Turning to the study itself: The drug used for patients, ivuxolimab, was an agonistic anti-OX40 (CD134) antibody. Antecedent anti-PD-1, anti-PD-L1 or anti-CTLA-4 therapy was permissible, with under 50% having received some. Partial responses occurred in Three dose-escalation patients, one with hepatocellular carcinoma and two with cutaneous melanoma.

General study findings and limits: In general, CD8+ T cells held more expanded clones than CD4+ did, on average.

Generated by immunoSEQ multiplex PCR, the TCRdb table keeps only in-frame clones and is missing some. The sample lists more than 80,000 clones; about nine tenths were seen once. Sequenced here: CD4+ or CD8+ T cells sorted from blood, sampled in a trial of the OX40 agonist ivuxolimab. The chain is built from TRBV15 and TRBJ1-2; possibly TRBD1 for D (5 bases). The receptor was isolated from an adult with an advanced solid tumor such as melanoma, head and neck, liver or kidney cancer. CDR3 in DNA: TGTGCCACCAGCAGAGATCGTCGGGGGGACTATGGCTACACCTTC. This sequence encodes CATSRDRRGDYGYTF. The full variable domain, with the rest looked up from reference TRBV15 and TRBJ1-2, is DAMVIQNPRYQVTQFGKPVTLSCSQTLNHNVMYWYQQKSSQAPKLLFHYYDKDFNNEADTPDNFQSRRPNTSFCFLDIRSPGLGDTAMYLCATSRDRRGDYGYTFGSGTRLTVV.